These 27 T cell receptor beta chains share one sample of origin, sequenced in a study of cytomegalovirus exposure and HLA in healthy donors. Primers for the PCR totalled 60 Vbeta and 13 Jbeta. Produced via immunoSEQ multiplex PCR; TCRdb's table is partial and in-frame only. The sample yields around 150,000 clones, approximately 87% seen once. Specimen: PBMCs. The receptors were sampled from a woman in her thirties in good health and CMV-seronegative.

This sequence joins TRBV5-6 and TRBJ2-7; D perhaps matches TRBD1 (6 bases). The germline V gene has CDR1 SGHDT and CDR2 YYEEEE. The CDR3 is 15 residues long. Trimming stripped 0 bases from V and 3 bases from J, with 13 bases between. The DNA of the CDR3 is TGTGCCAGCAGCTTGGTTGGGGGCGCGTACTACGAGCAGTACTTC. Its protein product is CASSLVGGAYYEQYF.

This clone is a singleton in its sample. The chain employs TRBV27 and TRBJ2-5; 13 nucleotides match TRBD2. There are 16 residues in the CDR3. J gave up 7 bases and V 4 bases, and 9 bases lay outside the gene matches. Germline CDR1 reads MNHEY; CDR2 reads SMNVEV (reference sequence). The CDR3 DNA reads TGTGCCAGCAGTTCCCTACTAGCGGGAGGGCCTGGGACCCAGTACTTC. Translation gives CASSSLLAGGPGTQYF.

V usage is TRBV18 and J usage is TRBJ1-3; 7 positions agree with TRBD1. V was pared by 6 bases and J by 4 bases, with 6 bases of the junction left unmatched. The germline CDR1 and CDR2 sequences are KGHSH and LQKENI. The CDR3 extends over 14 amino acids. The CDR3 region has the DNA TGTGCCAGCTCCAGGGGGGAATACGGAAACACCATATATTTT. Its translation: CASSRGEYGNTIYF.

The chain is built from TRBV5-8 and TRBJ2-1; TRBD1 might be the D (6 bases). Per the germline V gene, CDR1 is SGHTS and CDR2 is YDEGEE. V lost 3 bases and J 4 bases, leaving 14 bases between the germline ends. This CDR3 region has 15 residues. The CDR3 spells CASSSPWGQYNEQFF. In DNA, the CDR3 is TGTGCCAGCAGCTCCCCTTGGGGGCAGTACAATGAGCAGTTCTTC. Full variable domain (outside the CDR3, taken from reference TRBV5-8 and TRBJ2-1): EAGVTQSPTHLIKTRGQQATLRCSPISGHTSVYWYQQALGLGLQFLLWYDEGEERNRGNFPPRFSGRQFPNYSSELNVNALELEDSALYLCASSSPWGQYNEQFFGPGTRLTVL.

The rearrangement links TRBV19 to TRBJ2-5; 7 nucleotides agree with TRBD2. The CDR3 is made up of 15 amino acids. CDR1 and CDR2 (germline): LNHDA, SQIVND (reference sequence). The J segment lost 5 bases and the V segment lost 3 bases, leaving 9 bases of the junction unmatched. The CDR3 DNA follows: TGTGCCAGTAGTATCGGGGCGGGAGACCCGGAGACCCAGTACTTC. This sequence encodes CASSIGAGDPETQYF.

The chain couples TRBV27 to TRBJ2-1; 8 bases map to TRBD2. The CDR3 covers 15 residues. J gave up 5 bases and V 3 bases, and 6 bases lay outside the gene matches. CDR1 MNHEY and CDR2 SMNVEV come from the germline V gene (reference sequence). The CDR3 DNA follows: TGTGCCAGCAGTTTCCTCGCGGGGGGTCACAATGAGCAGTTCTTC. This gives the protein CASSFLAGGHNEQFF.

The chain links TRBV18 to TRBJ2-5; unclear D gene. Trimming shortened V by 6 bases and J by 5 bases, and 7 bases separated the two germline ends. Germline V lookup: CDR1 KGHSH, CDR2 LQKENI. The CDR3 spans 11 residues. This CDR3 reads CASSESETQYF. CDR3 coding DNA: TGTGCCAGCTCCGAGTCGGAGACCCAGTACTTC. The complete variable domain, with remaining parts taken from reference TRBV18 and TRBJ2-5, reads NAGVMQNPRHLVRRRGQEARLRCSPMKGHSHVYWYRQLPEEGLKFMVYLQKENIIDESGMPKERFSAEFPKEGPSILRIQQVVRGDSAAYFCASSESETQYFGPGTRLLVL.

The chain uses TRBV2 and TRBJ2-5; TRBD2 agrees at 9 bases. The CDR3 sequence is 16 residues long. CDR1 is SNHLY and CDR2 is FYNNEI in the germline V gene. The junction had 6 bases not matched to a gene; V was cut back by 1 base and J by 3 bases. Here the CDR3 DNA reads TGTGCCAGCAGTGAAGGACTAGCGGCGATCAAAGAGACCCAGTACTTC. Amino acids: CASSEGLAAIKETQYF. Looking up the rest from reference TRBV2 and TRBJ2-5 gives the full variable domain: EPEVTQTPSHQVTQMGQEVILRCVPISNHLYFYWYRQILGQKVEFLVSFYNNEISEKSEIFDDQFSVERPDGSNFTLKIRSTKLEDSAMYFCASSEGLAAIKETQYFGPGTRLLVL.

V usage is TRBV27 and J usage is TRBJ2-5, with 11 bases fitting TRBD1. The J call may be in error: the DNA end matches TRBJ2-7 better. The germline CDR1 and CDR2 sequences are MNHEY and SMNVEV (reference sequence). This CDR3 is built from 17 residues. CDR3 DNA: TGTGCCAGCAGTCGGCGACCCCTGGGACAGGGGGGATACGAGCAGTACTTC. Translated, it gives CASSRRPLGQGGYEQYF.

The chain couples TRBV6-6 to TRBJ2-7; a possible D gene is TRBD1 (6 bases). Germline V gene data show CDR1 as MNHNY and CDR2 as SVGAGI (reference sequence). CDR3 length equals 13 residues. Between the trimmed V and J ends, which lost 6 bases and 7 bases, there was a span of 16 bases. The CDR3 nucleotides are TGTGCCAGCAGGGACAGACTGCTTGGGGAGCAGTACTTC. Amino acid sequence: CASRDRLLGEQYF.

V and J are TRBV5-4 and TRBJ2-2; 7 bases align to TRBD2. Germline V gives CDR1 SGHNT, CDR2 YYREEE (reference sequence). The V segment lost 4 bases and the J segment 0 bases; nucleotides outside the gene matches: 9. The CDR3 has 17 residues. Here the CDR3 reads CASSRGLAGANTGELFF. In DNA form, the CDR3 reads TGTGCCAGCAGCCGTGGTTTGGCGGGAGCGAACACCGGGGAGCTGTTTTTT.

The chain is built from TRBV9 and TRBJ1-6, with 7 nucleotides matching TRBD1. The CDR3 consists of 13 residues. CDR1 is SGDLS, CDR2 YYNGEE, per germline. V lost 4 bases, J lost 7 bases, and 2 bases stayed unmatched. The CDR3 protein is CASSRDSNSPLHF. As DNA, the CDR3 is TGTGCCAGCAGCCGGGACAGCAATTCACCCCTCCACTTT. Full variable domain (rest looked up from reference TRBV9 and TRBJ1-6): DSGVTQTPKHLITATGQRVTLRCSPRSGDLSVYWYQQSLDQGLQFLIQYYNGEERAKGNILERFSAQQFPDLHSELNLSSLELGDSALYFCASSRDSNSPLHFGNGTRLTVT.

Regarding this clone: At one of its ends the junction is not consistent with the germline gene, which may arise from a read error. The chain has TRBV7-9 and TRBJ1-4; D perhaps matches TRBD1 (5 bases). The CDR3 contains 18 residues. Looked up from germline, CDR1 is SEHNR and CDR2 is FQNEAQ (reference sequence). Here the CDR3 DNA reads TGTTCCAGCAGCGTCGGGACTCACGCCCGCGGAACTAATGAAAAACTGTTTTTT. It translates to CSSSVGTHARGTNEKLFF.

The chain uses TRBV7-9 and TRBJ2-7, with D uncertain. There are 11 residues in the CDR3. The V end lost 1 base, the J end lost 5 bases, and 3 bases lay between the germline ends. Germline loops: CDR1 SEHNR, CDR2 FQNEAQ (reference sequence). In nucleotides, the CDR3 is TGTGCCAGCAGCTTAGGTAACGAGCAGTACTTC. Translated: CASSLGNEQYF. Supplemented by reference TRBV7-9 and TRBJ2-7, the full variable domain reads DTGVSQNPRHKITKRGQNVTFRCDPISEHNRLYWYRQTLGQGPEFLTYFQNEAQLEKSRLLSDRFSAERPKGSFSTLEIQRTEQGDSAMYLCASSLGNEQYFGPGTRLTVT.

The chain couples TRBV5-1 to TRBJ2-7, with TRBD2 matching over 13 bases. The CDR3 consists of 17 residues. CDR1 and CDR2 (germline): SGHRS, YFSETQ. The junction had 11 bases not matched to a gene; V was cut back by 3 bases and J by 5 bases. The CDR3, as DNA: TGCGCCAGCAGCTCAACCGGGGGACTAGCGGGGTTTGACGAGCAGTACTTC. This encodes CASSSTGGLAGFDEQYF. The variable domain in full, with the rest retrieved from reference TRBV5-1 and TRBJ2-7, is KAGVTQTPRYLIKTRGQQVTLSCSPISGHRSVSWYQQTPGQGLQFLFEYFSETQRNKGNFPGRFSGRQFSNSRSEMNVSTLELGDSALYLCASSSTGGLAGFDEQYFGPGTRLTVT.

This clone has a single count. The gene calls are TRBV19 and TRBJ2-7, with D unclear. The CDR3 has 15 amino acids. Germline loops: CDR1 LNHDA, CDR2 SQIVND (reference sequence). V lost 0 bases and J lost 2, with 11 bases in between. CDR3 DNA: TGTGCCAGTAGTATAGATCTCCTCCCCGCCTACGAGCAGTACTTC. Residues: CASSIDLLPAYEQYF.

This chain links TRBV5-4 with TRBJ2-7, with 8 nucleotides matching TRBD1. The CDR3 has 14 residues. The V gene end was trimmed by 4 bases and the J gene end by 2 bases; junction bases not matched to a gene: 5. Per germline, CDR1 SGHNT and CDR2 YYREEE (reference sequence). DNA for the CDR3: TGTGCCAGCAGCACCGGGACAGGACCCTACGAGCAGTACTTC. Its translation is CASSTGTGPYEQYF.

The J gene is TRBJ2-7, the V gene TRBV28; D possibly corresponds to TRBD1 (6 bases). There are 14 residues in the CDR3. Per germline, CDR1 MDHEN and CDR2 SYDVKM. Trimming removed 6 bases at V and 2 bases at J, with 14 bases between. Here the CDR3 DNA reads TGTGCCAGCAGCTCATTGGGGGCGGCCTACGAGCAGTACTTC. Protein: CASSSLGAAYEQYF.

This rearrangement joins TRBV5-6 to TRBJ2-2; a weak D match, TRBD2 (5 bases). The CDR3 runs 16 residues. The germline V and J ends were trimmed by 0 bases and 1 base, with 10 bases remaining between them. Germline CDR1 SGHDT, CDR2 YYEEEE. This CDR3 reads CASSLANEGNTGELFF. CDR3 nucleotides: TGTGCCAGCAGCTTGGCCAATGAGGGGAACACCGGGGAGCTGTTTTTT.

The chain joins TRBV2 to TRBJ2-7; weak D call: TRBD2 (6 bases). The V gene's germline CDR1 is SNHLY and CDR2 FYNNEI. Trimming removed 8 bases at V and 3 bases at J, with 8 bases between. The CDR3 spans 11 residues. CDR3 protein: CASRENYEQYF. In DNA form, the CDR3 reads TGTGCCAGCCGGGAGAACTACGAGCAGTACTTC. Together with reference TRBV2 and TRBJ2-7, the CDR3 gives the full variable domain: EPEVTQTPSHQVTQMGQEVILRCVPISNHLYFYWYRQILGQKVEFLVSFYNNEISEKSEIFDDQFSVERPDGSNFTLKIRSTKLEDSAMYFCASRENYEQYFGPGTRLTVT.

In DNA form, the CDR3 reads TGTGCCAGCAGCCGACAGCTATTCTCCTACAATGAGCAGTTCTTC. Protein: CASSRQLFSYNEQFF. The chain recombines TRBV9 with TRBJ2-1; D is possibly TRBD1 (5 bases). The V and J ends lost 4 bases and 0 bases respectively, with 11 bases between them. The CDR3 loop spans 15 amino acids. Germline CDR1 and CDR2: SGDLS and YYNGEE.

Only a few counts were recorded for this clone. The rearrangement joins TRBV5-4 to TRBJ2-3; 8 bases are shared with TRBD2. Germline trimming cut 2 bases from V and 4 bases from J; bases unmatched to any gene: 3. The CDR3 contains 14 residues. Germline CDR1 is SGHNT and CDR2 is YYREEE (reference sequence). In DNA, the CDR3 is TGTGCCAGCAGCTTAGCGGGAGAGGCAGATACGCAGTATTTT. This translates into CASSLAGEADTQYF.

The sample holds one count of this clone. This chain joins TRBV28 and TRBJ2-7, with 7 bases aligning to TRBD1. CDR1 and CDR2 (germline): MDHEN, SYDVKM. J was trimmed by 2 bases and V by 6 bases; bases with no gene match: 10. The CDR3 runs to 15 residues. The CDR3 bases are TGTGCCAGCAGCTCGACAGGGTTCCTACCCTACGAGCAGTACTTC. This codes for CASSSTGFLPYEQYF.

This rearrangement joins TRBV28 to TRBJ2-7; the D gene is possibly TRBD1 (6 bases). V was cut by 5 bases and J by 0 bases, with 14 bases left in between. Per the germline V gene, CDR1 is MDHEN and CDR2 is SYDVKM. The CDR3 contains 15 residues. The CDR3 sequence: CASSPGHTSSYEQYF. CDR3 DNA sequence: TGTGCCAGCAGTCCGGGACACACGAGCTCCTACGAGCAGTACTTC.

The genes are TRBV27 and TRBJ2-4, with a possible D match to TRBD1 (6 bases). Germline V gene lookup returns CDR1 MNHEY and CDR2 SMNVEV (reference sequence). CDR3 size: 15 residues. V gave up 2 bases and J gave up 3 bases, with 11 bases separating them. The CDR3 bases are TGTGCCAGCAGTTTAACCGGGACATTCAAAAACATTCAGTACTTC. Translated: CASSLTGTFKNIQYF.

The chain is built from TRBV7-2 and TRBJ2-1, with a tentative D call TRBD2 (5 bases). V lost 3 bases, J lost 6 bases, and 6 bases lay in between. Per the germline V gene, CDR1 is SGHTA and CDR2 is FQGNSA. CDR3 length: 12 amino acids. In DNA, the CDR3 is TGTGCCAGCAGCTTGGGGAGCAATGAGCAGTTCTTC. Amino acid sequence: CASSLGSNEQFF.

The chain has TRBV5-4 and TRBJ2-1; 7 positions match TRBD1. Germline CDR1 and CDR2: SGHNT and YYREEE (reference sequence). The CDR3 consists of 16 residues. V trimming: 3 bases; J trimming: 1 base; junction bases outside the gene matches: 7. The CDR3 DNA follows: TGTGCCAGCAGCTCTACCACAGGGGATTCCTACAATGAGCAGTTCTTC. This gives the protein CASSSTTGDSYNEQFF.